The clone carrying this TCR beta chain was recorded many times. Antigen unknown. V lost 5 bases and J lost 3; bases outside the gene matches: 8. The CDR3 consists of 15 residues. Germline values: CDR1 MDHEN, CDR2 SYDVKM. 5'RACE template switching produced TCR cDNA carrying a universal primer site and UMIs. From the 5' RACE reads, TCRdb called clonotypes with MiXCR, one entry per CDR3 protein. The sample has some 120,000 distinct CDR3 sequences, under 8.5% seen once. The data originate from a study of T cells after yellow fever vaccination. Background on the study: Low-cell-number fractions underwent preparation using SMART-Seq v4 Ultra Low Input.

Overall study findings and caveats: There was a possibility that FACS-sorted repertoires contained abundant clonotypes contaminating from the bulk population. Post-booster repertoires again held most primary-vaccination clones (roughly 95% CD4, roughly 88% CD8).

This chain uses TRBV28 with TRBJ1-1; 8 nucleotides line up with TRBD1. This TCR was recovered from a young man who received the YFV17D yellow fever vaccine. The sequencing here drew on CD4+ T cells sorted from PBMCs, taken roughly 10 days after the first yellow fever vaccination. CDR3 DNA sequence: TGTGCCAGCAGTCCCTGGACAGGGAAGGACACTGAAGCTTTCTTT. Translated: CASSPWTGKDTEAFF.